These 17 T cell receptor beta chains were sequenced from one sample in a study of blood T cells in healthy people across ages. The authors ran a second PCR of 7 to 11 cycles using a sample-barcoded 5' primer and a J-beta primer mix. TCRdb re-analysed the 5' RACE reads in MiXCR, keeping a single row per CDR3 protein. The table records about 1,400,000 distinct CDR3 sequences, roughly 59% of them present only once. Material: blood. The receptors shown here come from a man younger than 35 in good health.

This clonotype was seen more than once but under ten times. The genes are TRBV2 and TRBJ2-7; tentatively, D is TRBD1 or TRBD2 (5 bases each). Germline CDR1 is SNHLY and CDR2 is FYNNEI. The CDR3 spans 17 residues. V lost 3 bases to trimming and J lost 0 bases, with 18 bases between them. Here the CDR3 reads CASSDLPEGRASYEQYF. CDR3 DNA sequence: TGTGCCAGCAGTGACCTCCCCGAGGGCAGGGCCTCCTACGAGCAGTACTTC. The full variable domain, with the rest looked up from reference TRBV2 and TRBJ2-7, is EPEVTQTPSHQVTQMGQEVILRCVPISNHLYFYWYRQILGQKVEFLVSFYNNEISEKSEIFDDQFSVERPDGSNFTLKIRSTKLEDSAMYFCASSDLPEGRASYEQYFGPGTRLTVT.

V and J are TRBV28 and TRBJ2-6; D gene ambiguous. The length of the CDR3 is 17 residues. The ends were cut back, 5 bases at V and 2 bases at J, with 16 bases in the middle. Germline V gene sequence: CDR1 MDHEN, CDR2 SYDVKM. CDR3 in amino acids: CASSEMSGGPGANVLTF. CDR3 sequence (DNA): TGTGCCAGCAGTGAGATGTCGGGTGGGCCTGGGGCCAACGTCCTGACTTTC.

This rearrangement joins TRBV10-3 to TRBJ1-4; weak D call: TRBD1 (5 bases). With 0 bases removed from V and 6 bases from J, the gap between germline ends came to 11 bases. The CDR3 is made up of 15 amino acids. Germline values: CDR1 ENHRY, CDR2 SYGVKD. CDR3 loop: CAISESGGDYEKLFF. CDR3 bases: TGTGCCATCAGTGAGTCGGGGGGTGACTATGAAAAACTGTTTTTT.

J is TRBJ2-7 and V is TRBV29-1; the match to TRBD1 covers 11 bases. Per germline, CDR1 SQVTM and CDR2 ANQGSEA. This CDR3 is built from 15 residues. V was clipped by 3 bases and J by 2 bases; unmatched bases: 6. CDR3 loop: CSVDSSGQGAYEQYF. DNA for the CDR3: TGCAGCGTTGATTCGTCGGGACAGGGGGCCTACGAGCAGTACTTC.

CDR3 DNA sequence: TGCGCCAGCAGCCAGCCCGGGACACCTTTAGCCAAAAACATTCAGTACTTC. Protein: CASSQPGTPLAKNIQYF. The chain carries TRBV4-1 and TRBJ2-4; weak D call: TRBD1 (6 bases). V lost 3 bases to trimming and J lost 0 bases, with 15 bases between them. The length of the CDR3 is 17 residues. The germline gives CDR1 MGHRA, CDR2 YSYEKL.

This clonotype has more than one count but fewer than ten. The gene calls are TRBV4-1 and TRBJ2-7, with TRBD2 identical over 12 bases. The V gene's germline CDR1 is MGHRA and CDR2 YSYEKL. CDR3 size: 17 residues. The V segment lost 4 bases and the J segment 4 bases; nucleotides outside the gene matches: 11. The DNA for the CDR3 is TGCGCCAGCAGCCGGTCGTCGACTAGCGGGAGTCGATACGAGCAGTACTTC. As protein: CASSRSSTSGSRYEQYF.

V gene TRBV4-3 combines with J gene TRBJ2-5; possibly TRBD2 for D (6 bases). V gave up 1 base and J gave up 4 bases, with 13 bases separating them. CDR1 is LGHNA and CDR2 is YSLEER in the germline V gene. The length of the CDR3 is 15 residues. For the CDR3, the DNA is TGCGCCAGCAGCCAAGTTGGGCAGGGAGGAGAGACCCAGTACTTC. Translation gives CASSQVGQGGETQYF.

The rearrangement joins TRBV3-1 to TRBJ2-7, with no clear D. Germline V lookup: CDR1 LGHDT, CDR2 YNNKEL (reference sequence). V was trimmed by 3 bases and J by 2 bases, leaving 17 bases between them. The CDR3 spans 16 residues. The CDR3 loop is CASSHSGKSRPYEQYF. The CDR3 coding sequence is TGTGCCAGCAGCCACTCAGGAAAGTCGCGCCCCTACGAGCAGTACTTC.

This clonotype was seen a single time. The CDR3 DNA follows: TGTGCCAGCAGTGAATTCGGCTTTACTAGCCTGATCGAGACCCAGTACTTC. Protein product: CASSEFGFTSLIETQYF. This chain links TRBV2 with TRBJ2-4, with a tentative D call TRBD2 (6 bases). The closer fit of TRBJ2-5 to the DNA end suggests the J call may be wrong. CDR3 length: 17 amino acids. Germline lookup yields CDR1 SNHLY and CDR2 FYNNEI.

The gene calls are TRBV21-1 and TRBJ1-2; TRBD1 is the table's D call, not checked against the DNA. TRBV21-1 is designated a pseudogene. This CDR3 is 16 amino acids long. DNA for the CDR3: TGTGCCAGCAGCGGCCAAGAGGGTGGGGGCGCCTATGGCTACACCTTC. Translated: CASSGQEGGGAYGYTF.

This clonotype was seen a few times. The rearrangement joins TRBV29-1 to TRBJ2-3; TRBD1 or TRBD2 may be the D gene (5 bases each). This CDR3 has 13 residues. Trimming cost V 5 bases and J 2 bases, with 11 bases left between them. Germline CDR1 SQVTM, CDR2 ANQGSEA. The CDR3 here is CSVRDGYTDTQYF. CDR3 DNA sequence: TGCAGCGTTCGGGACGGGTACACAGATACGCAGTATTTT.

The chain links TRBV7-9 to TRBJ2-1; D possibly corresponds to TRBD2 (5 bases). CDR3 length equals 15 residues. Germline V gene data show CDR1 as SEHNR and CDR2 as FQNEAQ (reference sequence). V lost 5 bases and J 5 bases, leaving 16 bases between the germline ends. DNA for the CDR3: TGTGCCAGCAGCACGGGGTATTCGAATAACAATGAGCAGTTCTTC. It translates to CASSTGYSNNNEQFF.

This clonotype was counted only a few times. The chain is built from TRBV14 and TRBJ2-4; unclear D gene. The germline CDR1 and CDR2 sequences are SGHDN and FVKESK. CDR3 size: 13 residues. V was pared by 2 bases and J by 6 bases, with 8 bases between. The CDR3 region has the DNA TGTGCCAGCAGCCAACAAGACGCAAACATTCAGTACTTC. The encoded protein is CASSQQDANIQYF.

This chain links TRBV6-2 or TRBV6-3 with TRBJ2-5; D unclear. The V gene lost 5 bases and the J gene lost 4 bases, with 8 bases spanning the gap. Germline V gives CDR1 MNHEY, CDR2 SVGEGT. CDR3 length: 12 residues. DNA for the CDR3: TGTGCCAGCAGTCCTATGAGAGAGACCCAGTACTTC. Translated: CASSPMRETQYF.

The chain couples TRBV6-5 to TRBJ2-7, with D perhaps given as TRBD1 or TRBD2 (5 bases each). CDR3 size: 13 residues. Trimming took off 8 bases at V and 4 bases at J, with 15 bases between the two ends. CDR1 is MNHEY, CDR2 SVGAGI, per germline. The CDR3 is CASRPGTLYEQYF. In nucleotides, the CDR3 is TGTGCCAGCCGCCCCGGGACCCTATACGAGCAGTACTTC.

The rearrangement joins TRBV9 to TRBJ1-2, with D uncertain. Trimming cost V 3 bases and J 7 bases, with 10 bases left between them. CDR1 and CDR2 (germline): SGDLS, YYNGEE. This CDR3 region has 12 residues. CDR3 bases: TGTGCCAGCAGCGGCAGAGAATCTGGCTACACCTTC. Translating it yields CASSGRESGYTF.

The rearrangement joins TRBV20-1 to TRBJ1-1; no definite D call. The CDR3 is made up of 13 amino acids. Looked up from germline, CDR1 is DFQATT and CDR2 is SNEGSKA (reference sequence). V was trimmed by 4 bases and J by 6 bases, leaving 15 bases between them. The CDR3 sequence is CSAKGLQRAEAFF. The CDR3 nucleotides are TGCAGTGCTAAAGGATTACAGAGAGCTGAAGCTTTCTTT.